This is a list of T cell receptor beta chains from one sample in a study of T cell responses to AZD1222 COVID-19 vaccine. Libraries were prepared by immunoSEQ multiplex PCR; TCRdb keeps only in-frame clonotypes and omits some of them. The profile shows approximately 50,000 clones, 88% of them singletons. The sequences come from peripheral blood, collected on day 0 of AZD1222 vaccination. These receptor sequences come from an adult in good health. Each CDR3 is given with its conserved first and last residue. The order of the fields is V gene, clone size, J gene, D gene, CDR3 DNA, CDR3 protein. The D gene is left open where the match is weak. A clone size is listed for some rows: how often the clone was seen (once, few, many), or a class if it is expanded.

v_call: TRBV19; clone_size: -; j_call: TRBJ2-2; d_call: TRBD2; cdr3_nt: TGTAACGGGCGGGAGGAGGCCGGGGAGCTGTTTTTT; cdr3_aa: CNGREEAGELFF
v_call: TRBV30; clone_size: -; j_call: TRBJ2-3; d_call: -; cdr3_nt: TGTGCCTGGAAGGCTGTGGTAGATACGCAGTATTTT; cdr3_aa: CAWKAVVDTQYF
v_call: TRBV25-1; clone_size: -; j_call: TRBJ2-1; d_call: TRBD1; cdr3_nt: TGTGCCAGCAGTGATTTTAAGGGGGCTGGCTCCTACAATGAGCAGTTCTTC; cdr3_aa: CASSDFKGAGSYNEQFF
v_call: TRBV6-1; clone_size: -; j_call: TRBJ2-5; d_call: -; cdr3_nt: TGTGCCAGCAGTGATGCCTGGGAGACCCAGTACTTC; cdr3_aa: CASSDAWETQYF
v_call: TRBV10-3; clone_size: once; j_call: TRBJ1-2; d_call: -; cdr3_nt: TGTGCCATCAGTGAGTCGACGGCCCTCGTATTCTATGGCTACACCTTC; cdr3_aa: CAISESTALVFYGYTF
v_call: TRBV18; clone_size: -; j_call: TRBJ2-1; d_call: TRBD2; cdr3_nt: TGTGCCAGCTCACCCCGACTAGCGGGAGGCGATAATGAGCAGTTCTTC; cdr3_aa: CASSPRLAGGDNEQFF
v_call: TRBV28; clone_size: few; j_call: TRBJ2-1; d_call: TRBD2; cdr3_nt: TGTGCCAGCGGGTTAGCGGGAGGGCCGTTAAATGAGCAGTTCTTC; cdr3_aa: CASGLAGGPLNEQFF
v_call: TRBV9; clone_size: -; j_call: TRBJ1-1; d_call: TRBD1; cdr3_nt: TGTGCCAGCAGCCCCCTGACAGGGGGCGTCTCTGAAGCTTTCTTT; cdr3_aa: CASSPLTGGVSEAFF
v_call: TRBV19; clone_size: -; j_call: TRBJ1-4; d_call: TRBD1; cdr3_nt: TGTGCCAGTAGCGATGACAGGGGGCGAACTAATGAAAAACTGTTTTTT; cdr3_aa: CASSDDRGRTNEKLFF
v_call: TRBV6-5; clone_size: -; j_call: TRBJ2-7; d_call: -; cdr3_nt: TGTGCCAGCACCGACTCCTACGAGCAGTACTTC; cdr3_aa: CASTDSYEQYF
v_call: TRBV29-1; clone_size: once; j_call: TRBJ2-2; d_call: -; cdr3_nt: TGCAGCGCCGAATCGGACACCGGGGAGCTGTTTTTT; cdr3_aa: CSAESDTGELFF
v_call: TRBV2; clone_size: -; j_call: TRBJ2-2; d_call: -; cdr3_nt: TGTGCCAGCAATCCAGACAGCCCCACCGGGGAGCTGTTTTTT; cdr3_aa: CASNPDSPTGELFF
v_call: TRBV11-2; clone_size: -; j_call: TRBJ2-7; d_call: TRBD1; cdr3_nt: TGTGCCAGCAGCTCTCGGGACAGGGGCCGTTGGGAGCAGTACTTC; cdr3_aa: CASSSRDRGRWEQYF
v_call: TRBV28; clone_size: -; j_call: TRBJ2-7; d_call: TRBD2; cdr3_nt: TGTGCCAGCAGTTGGACCGGCGGGAGATCAGCCTACGAGCAGTACTTC; cdr3_aa: CASSWTGGRSAYEQYF
v_call: TRBV7-8; clone_size: -; j_call: TRBJ1-1; d_call: TRBD1; cdr3_nt: TGTGCCAGCAGCTTTTCCGGGGCAGGGACAGGGGATACTGAAGCTTTCTTT; cdr3_aa: CASSFSGAGTGDTEAFF